Below are 22 T cell receptor beta chains sequenced from a single sample in a study of T cell clones after liver transplantation. The data were produced by immunoSEQ multiplex PCR, yet TCRdb's version contains in-frame clones alone and is incomplete. The sample contains over 60,000 clones, roughly 80% of which appear only once. The source material was CD4+ T cells from blood, sampled before liver transplant. The receptors were sampled from a human donor who received a liver transplant.

The V gene is TRBV28, the J gene TRBJ1-2; D is uncertain. Germline values: CDR1 MDHEN, CDR2 SYDVKM. Trimming took off 6 bases at V and 4 bases at J, with 15 bases between the two ends. This CDR3 has 14 amino acids. The CDR3, as DNA: TGTGCCAGCAGGCCTAGGATCTCCCTCTATGGCTACACCTTC. It specifies CASRPRISLYGYTF.

This rearrangement joins TRBV27 to TRBJ2-2, with 7 positions matching TRBD2. V shed 2 bases and J 4 bases; nucleotides not matched to a gene: 4. Germline loops: CDR1 MNHEY, CDR2 SMNVEV (reference sequence). The CDR3 totals 15 residues. CDR3 loop: CASSLGRASTGELFF. CDR3 bases: TGTGCCAGCAGTTTAGGGAGGGCCAGCACCGGGGAGCTGTTTTTT.

This clone has just a few counts. The CDR3 sequence: CASSSEQGWAQYF. In nucleotides, the CDR3 is TGTGCCAGCTCATCCGAACAGGGATGGGCCCAGTACTTC. The rearrangement uses TRBV18 and TRBJ2-5; tentative D call: TRBD1 (6 bases). The CDR3 loop spans 13 amino acids. V dropped 5 bases and J dropped 9 bases, with 16 bases sitting between them. The germline V gene has CDR1 KGHSH and CDR2 LQKENI.

This rearrangement joins TRBV5-5 to TRBJ1-4; D is undetermined. Germline assignment: CDR1 SGHKS and CDR2 YYEKEE (reference sequence). The V end was cut by 0 bases, the J end by 7 bases, with 7 bases between. This CDR3 has 13 residues. CDR3 DNA sequence: TGTGCCAGCAGCTTGGCCTCGACTGAAAAACTGTTTTTT. Translating it yields CASSLASTEKLFF.

This clone is labeled medium-sized. V usage is TRBV28 and J usage is TRBJ1-5; no clear D gene. Germline V gene data show CDR1 as MDHEN and CDR2 as SYDVKM. Between the trimmed V and J ends, which lost 6 bases and 5 bases, there was a span of 5 bases. This CDR3 region has 11 residues. The CDR3 DNA reads as TGTGCCAGCAGCGTATATCAGCCCCAGCATTTT. Residues: CASSVYQPQHF.

This rearrangement joins TRBV27 to TRBJ2-7, with D perhaps matching TRBD1 (6 bases). V gave up 5 bases and J gave up 4 bases, with 9 bases separating them. The CDR3 length is 12 residues. The V gene's germline CDR1 is MNHEY and CDR2 SMNVEV (reference sequence). CDR3 bases: TGTGCCAGCAGTGCCCAGGGGTACGAGCAGTACTTC. As protein: CASSAQGYEQYF.

The CDR3 nucleotides read TGTGCCAGCAGACCCCACGGGAACCTCGTCAATGAGCAGTTCTTC. Its protein product is CASRPHGNLVNEQFF. The chain carries TRBV6-5 and TRBJ2-1; a weak D match, TRBD2 (5 bases). The V gene lost 6 bases and the J gene lost 6 bases, with 18 bases spanning the gap. This CDR3 has 15 amino acids. Per the germline V gene, CDR1 is MNHEY and CDR2 is SVGAGI.

The CDR3 loop reads CSVEWGSNQPQHF. The CDR3 DNA reads TGCAGCGTTGAATGGGGATCCAATCAGCCCCAGCATTTT. The V call is TRBV29-1, the J call TRBJ1-5; unclear D gene. The CDR3 covers 13 residues. The germline gives CDR1 SQVTM, CDR2 ANQGSEA. Trimming cost V 2 bases and J 3 bases, with 8 bases left between them.

V gene TRBV18 combines with J gene TRBJ2-4; TRBD1 is a possible D gene (5 bases). The V gene lost 6 bases and the J gene lost 8 bases, with 14 bases spanning the gap. The germline V gene encodes CDR1 KGHSH and CDR2 LQKENI. The CDR3 totals 13 residues. For the CDR3, the DNA is TGTGCCAGCTCCGGGCAGAAAGGGGACATTCAGTACTTC. Translating it yields CASSGQKGDIQYF.

In nucleotides, the CDR3 is TGCAGCGTTGACCGCCTCCAAGAGACCCAGTACTTC. Translation gives CSVDRLQETQYF. The chain employs TRBV29-1 and TRBJ2-5; D unresolved. Germline lookup yields CDR1 SQVTM and CDR2 ANQGSEA. V gave up 3 bases and J gave up 1 base, with 6 bases separating them. The CDR3 runs to 12 residues. Full variable domain (outside the CDR3, taken from reference TRBV29-1 and TRBJ2-5): SAVISQKPSRDICQRGTSLTIQCQVDSQVTMMFWYRQQPGQSLTLIATANQGSEATYESGFVIDKFPISRPNLTFSTLTVSNMSPEDSSIYLCSVDRLQETQYFGPGTRLLVL.

This rearrangement joins TRBV18 to TRBJ2-7; tentative D call: TRBD1 (5 bases). This CDR3 is built from 13 residues. Deletions cut 3 bases from V and 6 bases from J, with 12 bases between. Germline values: CDR1 KGHSH, CDR2 LQKENI. The CDR3 here is CASSPGLSPEQYF. In nucleotides, the CDR3 is TGTGCCAGCTCACCGGGGCTAAGCCCCGAGCAGTACTTC.

The V gene is TRBV25-1, the J gene TRBJ1-2, with 10 bases lining up with TRBD1. The CDR3 has 12 amino acids. Trimming removed 9 bases from V and 8 bases from J; junction bases left unmatched: 6. The V gene's germline CDR1 is MGHDK and CDR2 SYGVNS. This chain's CDR3 is CASRDRGSGYTF. CDR3 bases: TGTGCCAGTAGGGACAGGGGATCGGGCTACACCTTC.

V is TRBV5-8 and J is TRBJ1-2; D is uncertain. Trimming removed 7 bases from V and 4 bases from J, with 23 bases in between. This CDR3 is built from 16 residues. The germline CDR1 and CDR2 sequences are SGHTS and YDEGEE. The CDR3 reads CASVICHPRKIYGYTF. Here the CDR3 DNA reads TGTGCCAGCGTAATTTGTCATCCACGAAAGATCTATGGCTACACCTTC.

The V and J genes are TRBV18 and TRBJ1-1; 7 nucleotides agree with TRBD1. CDR3 length: 14 residues. The trim removed 4 bases at V and 1 base at J, leaving 3 bases unmatched. CDR1 and CDR2 (germline): KGHSH, LQKENI. The DNA for the CDR3 is TGTGCCAGCTCACAGGGGGCGGGGAACACTGAAGCTTTCTTT. Translated: CASSQGAGNTEAFF.

V is TRBV2 and J is TRBJ1-5; no clear D. The V gene lost 4 bases and the J gene lost 2 bases, with 12 bases spanning the gap. In germline, CDR1 is SNHLY, CDR2 FYNNEI. This CDR3 is 15 amino acids long. The CDR3: CASSVGEAGNQPQHF. CDR3 in DNA: TGTGCCAGCAGTGTCGGGGAAGCTGGCAATCAGCCCCAGCATTTT.

This chain connects TRBV5-1 to TRBJ1-4; D gene unclear. Trimming stripped 2 bases from V and 5 bases from J, with 13 bases between. From germline, CDR1 is SGHRS and CDR2 YFSETQ. This CDR3 is built from 15 residues. CDR3 in DNA: TGCGCCAGCAGCTTCTCCGCAGGCAAGAATGAAAAACTGTTTTTT. This gives the protein CASSFSAGKNEKLFF.

The J gene is TRBJ2-2, the V gene TRBV5-4; 7 nucleotides align to TRBD2. The ends lost 0 bases at V and 4 bases at J; junction bases unmatched: 3. This CDR3 is 15 amino acids long. Germline V CDR1 and CDR2: SGHNT, YYREEE (reference sequence). In nucleotides, the CDR3 is TGTGCCAGCAGCTTGGCGCCGGGGGGCACCGGGGAGCTGTTTTTT. This codes for CASSLAPGGTGELFF. Complete variable domain (other parts from reference TRBV5-4 and TRBJ2-2): ETGVTQSPTHLIKTRGQQVTLRCSSQSGHNTVSWYQQALGQGPQFIFQYYREEENGRGNFPPRFSGLQFPNYSSELNVNALELDDSALYLCASSLAPGGTGELFFGEGSRLTVL.

About this clone: The sample carries other DNA sequences with the same CDR3. V gene TRBV5-1 combines with J gene TRBJ2-1, with 7 bases lining up with TRBD1. V gave up 0 bases and J gave up 4 bases; unmatched junction bases: 4. Germline V gene lookup returns CDR1 SGHRS and CDR2 YFSETQ. CDR3 size: 15 residues. The CDR3 bases are TGCGCCAGCAGCTTGGTGGCAGGGGGATACAATGAGCAGTTCTTC. This sequence encodes CASSLVAGGYNEQFF.

The CDR3 loop reads CASSPVAGEGNEQFF. The CDR3 nucleotides are TGCGCCAGCAGCCCTGTAGCGGGAGAGGGTAATGAGCAGTTCTTC. This chain joins TRBV5-1 and TRBJ2-1, with TRBD2 identical over 9 bases. CDR3 length: 15 residues. V trimming: 4 bases; J trimming: 7 bases; junction bases outside the gene matches: 9. CDR1 SGHRS and CDR2 YFSETQ come from the germline V gene.

The rearrangement uses TRBV29-1 and TRBJ2-5; unclear D gene. CDR3 length: 12 amino acids. V was clipped by 4 bases and J by 5 bases, with 11 bases between them. From germline, CDR1 is SQVTM and CDR2 ANQGSEA. For the CDR3, the DNA is TGCAGCGTTGGGGGTGTTATGGAGACCCAGTACTTC. It translates to CSVGGVMETQYF.

This chain joins TRBV7-2 and TRBJ1-2; D possibly corresponds to TRBD1 (5 bases). V shed 7 bases and J shed 8 bases, with 20 bases lying between them. Per the germline V gene, CDR1 is SGHTA and CDR2 is FQGNSA. The CDR3 spans 14 residues. As DNA, the CDR3 is TGTGCCAGCACCCGGACGGGACCACTAGACGGCTACACCTTC. Translation gives CASTRTGPLDGYTF.

The chain has TRBV7-2 and TRBJ1-1; 9 bases agree with TRBD1. The trim removed 9 bases at V and 2 bases at J, leaving 10 bases unmatched. The CDR3 runs 15 residues. Per germline, CDR1 SGHTA and CDR2 FQGNSA. CDR3 in amino acids: CASTRDRATNTEAFF. CDR3 bases: TGTGCCAGTACCCGGGACAGGGCCACAAACACTGAAGCTTTCTTT. Using reference TRBV7-2 and TRBJ1-1 for the parts outside the CDR3, the full variable domain is GAGVSQSPSNKVTEKGKDVELRCDPISGHTALYWYRQSLGQGLEFLIYFQGNSAPDKSGLPSDRFSAERTGGSVSTLTIQRTQQEDSAVYLCASTRDRATNTEAFFGQGTRLTVV.